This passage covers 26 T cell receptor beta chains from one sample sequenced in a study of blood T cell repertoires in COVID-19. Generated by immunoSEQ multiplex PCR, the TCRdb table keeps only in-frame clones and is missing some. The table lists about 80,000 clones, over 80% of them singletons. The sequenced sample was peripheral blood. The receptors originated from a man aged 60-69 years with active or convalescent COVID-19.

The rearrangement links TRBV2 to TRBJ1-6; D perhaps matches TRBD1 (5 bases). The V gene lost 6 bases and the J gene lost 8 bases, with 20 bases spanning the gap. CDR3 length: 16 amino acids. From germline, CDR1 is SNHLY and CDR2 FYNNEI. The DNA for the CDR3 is TGTGCCAGCAGGGTCTCAGGGTTGTCTGTGGATTCACCCCTCCACTTT. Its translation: CASRVSGLSVDSPLHF.

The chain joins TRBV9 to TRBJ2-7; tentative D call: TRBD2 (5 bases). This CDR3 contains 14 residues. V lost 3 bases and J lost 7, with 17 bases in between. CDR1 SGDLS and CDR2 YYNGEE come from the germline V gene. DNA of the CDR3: TGTGCCAGCAGCGCCCCCTGGGATCGCGGGGAGCAGTACTTC. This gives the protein CASSAPWDRGEQYF.

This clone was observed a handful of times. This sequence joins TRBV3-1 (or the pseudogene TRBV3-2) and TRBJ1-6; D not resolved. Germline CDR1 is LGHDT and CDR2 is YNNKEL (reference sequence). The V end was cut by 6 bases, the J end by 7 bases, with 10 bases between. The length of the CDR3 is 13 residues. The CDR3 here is CASRPSPNSPLHF. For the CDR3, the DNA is TGTGCCAGCAGGCCGAGCCCAAATTCACCCCTCCACTTT.

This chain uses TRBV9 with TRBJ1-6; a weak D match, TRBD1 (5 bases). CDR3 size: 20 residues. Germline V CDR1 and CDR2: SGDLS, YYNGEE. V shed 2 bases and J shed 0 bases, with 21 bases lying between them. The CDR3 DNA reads TGTGCCAGCAGCGTGGGGCCAGACGCTGACCTTAGCTCCTATAATTCACCCCTCCACTTT. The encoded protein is CASSVGPDADLSSYNSPLHF.

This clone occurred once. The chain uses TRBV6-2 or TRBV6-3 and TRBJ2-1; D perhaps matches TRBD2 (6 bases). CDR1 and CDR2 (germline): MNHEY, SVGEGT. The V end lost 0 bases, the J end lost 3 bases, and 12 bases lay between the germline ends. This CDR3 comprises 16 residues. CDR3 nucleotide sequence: TGTGCCAGCAGTTACTCGCCCGGGGGTTACTACAATGAGCAGTTCTTC. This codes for CASSYSPGGYYNEQFF.

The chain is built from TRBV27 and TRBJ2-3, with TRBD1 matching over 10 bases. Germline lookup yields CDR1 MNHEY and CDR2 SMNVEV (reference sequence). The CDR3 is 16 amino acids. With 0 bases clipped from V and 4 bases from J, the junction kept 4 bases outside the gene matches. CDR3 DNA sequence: TGTGCCAGCAGTTTATCCGAGACAGGGGGCGCAGATACGCAGTATTTT. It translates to CASSLSETGGADTQYF.

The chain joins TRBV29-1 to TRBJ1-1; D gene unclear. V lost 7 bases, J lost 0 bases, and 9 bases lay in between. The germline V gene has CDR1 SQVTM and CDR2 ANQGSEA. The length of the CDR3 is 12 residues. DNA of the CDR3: TGCAGCGGAGGCGGTGTGAACACTGAAGCTTTCTTT. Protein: CSGGGVNTEAFF.

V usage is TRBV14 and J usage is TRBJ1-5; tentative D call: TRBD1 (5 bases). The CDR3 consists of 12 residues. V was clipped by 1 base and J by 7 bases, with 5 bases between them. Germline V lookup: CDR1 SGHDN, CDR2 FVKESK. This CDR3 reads CASSQGGQPQHF. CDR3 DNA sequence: TGTGCCAGCAGCCAAGGGGGCCAGCCCCAGCATTTT.

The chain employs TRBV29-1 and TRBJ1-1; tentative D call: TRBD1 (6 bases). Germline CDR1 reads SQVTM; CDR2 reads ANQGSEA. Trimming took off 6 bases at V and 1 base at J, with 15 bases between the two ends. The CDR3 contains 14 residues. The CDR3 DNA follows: TGCAGCGTGACCCCACAGGGAACGAACACTGAAGCTTTCTTT. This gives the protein CSVTPQGTNTEAFF.

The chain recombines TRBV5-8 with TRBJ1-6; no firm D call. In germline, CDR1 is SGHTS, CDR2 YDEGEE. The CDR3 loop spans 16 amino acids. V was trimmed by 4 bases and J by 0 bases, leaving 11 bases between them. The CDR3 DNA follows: TGTGCCAGCAGCATTGGTGGGAGCTCCTATAATTCACCCCTCCACTTT. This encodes CASSIGGSSYNSPLHF.

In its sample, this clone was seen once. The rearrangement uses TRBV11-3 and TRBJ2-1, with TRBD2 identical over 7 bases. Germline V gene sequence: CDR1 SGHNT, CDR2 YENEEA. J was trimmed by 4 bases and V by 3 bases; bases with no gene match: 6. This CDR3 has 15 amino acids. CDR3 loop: CASSLGDYKYNEQFF. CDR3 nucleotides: TGTGCCAGCAGCTTGGGGGACTACAAATACAATGAGCAGTTCTTC.

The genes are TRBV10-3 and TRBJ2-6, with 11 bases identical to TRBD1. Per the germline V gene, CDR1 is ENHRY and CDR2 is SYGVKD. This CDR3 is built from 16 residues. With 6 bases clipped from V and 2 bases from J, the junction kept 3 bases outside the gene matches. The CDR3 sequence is CAIRGTGGTGANVLTF. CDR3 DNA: TGTGCCATCAGGGGGACAGGGGGGACTGGGGCCAACGTCCTGACTTTC.

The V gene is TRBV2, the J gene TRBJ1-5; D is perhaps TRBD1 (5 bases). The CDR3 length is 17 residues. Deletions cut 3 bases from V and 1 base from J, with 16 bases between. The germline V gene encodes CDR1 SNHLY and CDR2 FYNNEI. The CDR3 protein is CASSDAGPARSNQPQHF. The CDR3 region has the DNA TGTGCCAGCAGTGATGCAGGGCCCGCGAGGAGCAATCAGCCCCAGCATTTT.

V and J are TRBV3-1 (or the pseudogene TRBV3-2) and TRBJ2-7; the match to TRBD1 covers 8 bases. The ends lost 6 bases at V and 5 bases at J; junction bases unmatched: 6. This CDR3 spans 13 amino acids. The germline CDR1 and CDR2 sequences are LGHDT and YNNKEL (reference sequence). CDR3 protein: CASRQGGLDEQYF. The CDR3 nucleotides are TGTGCCAGCAGACAGGGGGGCCTCGACGAGCAGTACTTC.

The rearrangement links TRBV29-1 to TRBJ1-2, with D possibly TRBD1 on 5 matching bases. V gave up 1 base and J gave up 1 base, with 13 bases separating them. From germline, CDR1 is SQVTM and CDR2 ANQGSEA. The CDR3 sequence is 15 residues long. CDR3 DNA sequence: TGCAGCGTTGAAGGAGTTGGGGGGGGTAACTATGGCTACACCTTC. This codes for CSVEGVGGGNYGYTF.

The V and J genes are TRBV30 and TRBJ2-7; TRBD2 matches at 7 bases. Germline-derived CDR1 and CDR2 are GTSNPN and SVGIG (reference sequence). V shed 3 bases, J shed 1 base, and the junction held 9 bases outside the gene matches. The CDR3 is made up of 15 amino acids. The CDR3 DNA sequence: TGTGCCTGGAGCAAGGGACTACCGGGGTCCTACGAGCAGTACTTC. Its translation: CAWSKGLPGSYEQYF.

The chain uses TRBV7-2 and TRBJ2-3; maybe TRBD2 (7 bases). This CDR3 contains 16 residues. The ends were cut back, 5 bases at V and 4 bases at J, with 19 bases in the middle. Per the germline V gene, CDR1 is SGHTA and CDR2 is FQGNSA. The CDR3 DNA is TGTGCCAGCAGCCCAGAAGGGGGGGCCAGGGCAGATACGCAGTATTTT. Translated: CASSPEGGARADTQYF.

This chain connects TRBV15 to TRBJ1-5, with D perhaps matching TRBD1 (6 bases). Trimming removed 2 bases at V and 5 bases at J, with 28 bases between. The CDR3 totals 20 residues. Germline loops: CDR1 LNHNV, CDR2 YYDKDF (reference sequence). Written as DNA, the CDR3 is TGTGCCACCAGCAGATCGGCTCTAGAACCAGAGGGGGGGAGGGATCAGCCCCAGCATTTT. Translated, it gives CATSRSALEPEGGRDQPQHF.

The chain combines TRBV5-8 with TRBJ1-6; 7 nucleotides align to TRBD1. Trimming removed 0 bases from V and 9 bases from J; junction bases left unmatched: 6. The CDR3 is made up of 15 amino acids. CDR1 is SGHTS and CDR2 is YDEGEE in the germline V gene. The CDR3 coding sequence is TGTGCCAGCAGCTTGGTAGGGGGCGATGCTTCACCCCTCCACTTT. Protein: CASSLVGGDASPLHF.

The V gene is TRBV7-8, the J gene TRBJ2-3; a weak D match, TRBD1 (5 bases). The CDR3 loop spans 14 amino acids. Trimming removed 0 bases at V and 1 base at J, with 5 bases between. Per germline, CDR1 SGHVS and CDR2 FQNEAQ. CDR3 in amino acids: CASSLATGTDTQYF. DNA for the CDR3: TGTGCCAGCAGCTTAGCGACAGGCACAGATACGCAGTATTTT. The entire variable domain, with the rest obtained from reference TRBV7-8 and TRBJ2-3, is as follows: GAGVSQSPRYKVAKRGQDVALRCDPISGHVSLFWYQQALGQGPEFLTYFQNEAQLDKSGLPSDRFFAERPEGSVSTLKIQRTQQEDSAVYLCASSLATGTDTQYFGPGTRLTVL.

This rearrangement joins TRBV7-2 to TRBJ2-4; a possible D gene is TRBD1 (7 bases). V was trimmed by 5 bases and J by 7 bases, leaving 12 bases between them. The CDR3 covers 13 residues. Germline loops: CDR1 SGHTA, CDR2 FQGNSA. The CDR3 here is CASSPQGGNIQYF. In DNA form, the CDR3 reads TGTGCCAGCAGCCCTCAGGGGGGTAACATTCAGTACTTC.

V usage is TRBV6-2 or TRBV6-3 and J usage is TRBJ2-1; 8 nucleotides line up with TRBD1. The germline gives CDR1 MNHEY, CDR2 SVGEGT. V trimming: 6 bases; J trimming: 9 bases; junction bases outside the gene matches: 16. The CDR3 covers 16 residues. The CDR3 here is CASSPTNGQGRSEQFF. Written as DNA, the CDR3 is TGTGCCAGCAGCCCAACAAACGGACAGGGAAGGAGTGAGCAGTTCTTC.

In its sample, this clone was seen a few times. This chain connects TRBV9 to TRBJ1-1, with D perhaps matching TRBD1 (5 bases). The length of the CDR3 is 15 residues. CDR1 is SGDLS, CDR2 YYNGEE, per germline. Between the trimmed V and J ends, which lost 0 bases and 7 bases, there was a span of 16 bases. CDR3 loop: CASSVGGPHSGEAFF. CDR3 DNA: TGTGCCAGCAGCGTAGGGGGCCCACACTCAGGTGAAGCTTTCTTT.

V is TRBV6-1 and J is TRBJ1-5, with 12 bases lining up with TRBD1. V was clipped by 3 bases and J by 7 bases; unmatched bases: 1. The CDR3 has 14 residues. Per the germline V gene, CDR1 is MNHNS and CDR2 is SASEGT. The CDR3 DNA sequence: TGTGCCAGCAGTGAGGGACAGGGGGCACAGCCCCAGCATTTT. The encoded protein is CASSEGQGAQPQHF.

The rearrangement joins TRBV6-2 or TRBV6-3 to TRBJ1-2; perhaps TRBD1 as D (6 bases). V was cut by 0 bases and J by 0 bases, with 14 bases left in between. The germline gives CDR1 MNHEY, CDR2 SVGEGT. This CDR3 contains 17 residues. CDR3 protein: CASSYSTGRRTNYGYTF. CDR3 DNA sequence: TGTGCCAGCAGTTACTCAACAGGGCGCCGGACTAACTATGGCTACACCTTC.

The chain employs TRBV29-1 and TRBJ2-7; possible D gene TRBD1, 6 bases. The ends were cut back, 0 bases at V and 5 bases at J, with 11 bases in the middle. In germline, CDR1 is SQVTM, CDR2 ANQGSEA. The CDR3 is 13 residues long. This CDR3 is CSVEEGQGNEQYF. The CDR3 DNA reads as TGCAGCGTTGAAGAGGGCCAGGGGAACGAGCAGTACTTC.